Listed below are T cell receptor beta chains from one sample, sequenced in a study of T cells after yellow fever vaccination. TCRdb re-analysed the 5' RACE reads in MiXCR, keeping a single row per CDR3 protein. This table has around 610,000 distinct CDR3 sequences, approximately 13% appearing once. The input for sequencing was PBMCs, taken on the day of the yellow fever booster vaccination. The receptors were gathered from a man aged 25 to 40 who received the YFV17D yellow fever vaccine. Both conserved end residues are part of each CDR3. Each record gives: D gene, V gene, J gene, clone size, CDR3 protein, CDR3 DNA. D genes are given only for firm matches. The size of a clone is reported for some rows only, either as once, few or many, or as a class for expanded clones.

d_call: TRBD1; v_call: TRBV19; j_call: TRBJ1-5; clone_size: .; cdr3_aa: CASSPPDGQGNQPQHF; cdr3_nt: TGTGCCAGTAGCCCCCCTGACGGACAGGGCAATCAGCCCCAGCATTTT
d_call: .; v_call: TRBV12-3/TRBV12-4; j_call: TRBJ2-2; clone_size: .; cdr3_aa: CASSHSVVTGTGELFF; cdr3_nt: TGTGCCAGCAGTCACAGCGTGGTCACAGGGACCGGGGAGCTGTTTTTT
d_call: .; v_call: TRBV19; j_call: TRBJ2-1; clone_size: .; cdr3_aa: CASIGAGYGNEQFF; cdr3_nt: TGTGCCAGTATTGGGGCTGGGTACGGTAATGAGCAGTTCTTC
d_call: .; v_call: TRBV4-2; j_call: TRBJ2-7; clone_size: .; cdr3_aa: CASSQDIPGTVSSYEQYF; cdr3_nt: TGTGCCAGCAGCCAAGATATTCCCGGGACGGTGAGCTCCTACGAGCAGTACTTC
d_call: .; v_call: TRBV20-1; j_call: TRBJ2-1; clone_size: few; cdr3_aa: CSSHQINGEQFF; cdr3_nt: TGCAGTTCCCATCAGATAAACGGGGAGCAGTTCTTC
d_call: TRBD1; v_call: TRBV5-1; j_call: TRBJ1-1; clone_size: .; cdr3_aa: CASSLSRARQGWLGTEAFF; cdr3_nt: TGCGCCAGCAGCTTATCCCGAGCCCGACAGGGCTGGCTGGGCACTGAAGCTTTCTTT
d_call: TRBD2; v_call: TRBV24-1; j_call: TRBJ2-7; clone_size: .; cdr3_aa: CATSETGTSGTYEQYF; cdr3_nt: TGTGCCACCAGTGAAACCGGGACTAGCGGTACCTACGAGCAGTACTTC
d_call: TRBD2; v_call: TRBV7-8; j_call: TRBJ2-1; clone_size: .; cdr3_aa: CASSLEASGTFGEQFF; cdr3_nt: TGTGCCAGCAGCTTAGAGGCTAGCGGGACATTTGGTGAGCAGTTCTTC
d_call: TRBD2; v_call: TRBV5-1; j_call: TRBJ2-1; clone_size: few; cdr3_aa: CASSLGKTSGSGEQFF; cdr3_nt: TGCGCCAGCAGCTTGGGAAAGACTAGCGGGAGTGGTGAGCAGTTCTTC
d_call: .; v_call: TRBV27; j_call: TRBJ1-6; clone_size: few; cdr3_aa: CASNRYPPASSYNSPLHF; cdr3_nt: TGTGCCAGCAATCGTTACCCCCCTGCTAGCTCCTATAATTCACCCCTCCACTTT
d_call: .; v_call: TRBV7-9; j_call: TRBJ2-2; clone_size: .; cdr3_aa: CASDSSRDDTGELFF; cdr3_nt: TGTGCCAGCGATTCCTCCAGGGACGACACCGGGGAGCTGTTTTTT
d_call: .; v_call: TRBV5-4; j_call: TRBJ1-1; clone_size: .; cdr3_aa: CASSPGGVEAGEAFF; cdr3_nt: TGTGCCAGCAGCCCGGGCGGGGTGGAGGCCGGCGAAGCTTTCTTT
d_call: .; v_call: TRBV5-4; j_call: TRBJ2-3; clone_size: .; cdr3_aa: CASSLGLGVTDTQYF; cdr3_nt: TGTGCCAGCAGCTTGGGACTAGGGGTCACAGATACGCAGTATTTT
d_call: .; v_call: TRBV20-1; j_call: TRBJ2-5; clone_size: once; cdr3_aa: CGAREWGTRETQYF; cdr3_nt: TGCGGTGCTAGAGAATGGGGGACTCGTGAGACCCAGTACTTC
d_call: .; v_call: TRBV20-1; j_call: TRBJ2-6; clone_size: few; cdr3_aa: CSASFAQRGSHVLTF; cdr3_nt: TGCAGTGCTAGTTTCGCGCAAAGGGGGTCGCACGTCCTGACTTTC
d_call: TRBD2; v_call: TRBV7-8; j_call: TRBJ2-2; clone_size: few; cdr3_aa: CASSLRGLAENTGELFF; cdr3_nt: TGTGCCAGCAGCTTAAGGGGACTAGCGGAGAACACCGGGGAGCTGTTTTTT
d_call: TRBD2; v_call: TRBV20-1; j_call: TRBJ2-6; clone_size: .; cdr3_aa: CSARDLVGSGVSGANVLTF; cdr3_nt: TGCAGTGCTAGAGATCTTGTGGGTAGCGGGGTTAGTGGGGCCAACGTCCTGACTTTC
d_call: .; v_call: TRBV20-1; j_call: TRBJ2-1; clone_size: few; cdr3_aa: CSVTSGANNEQFF; cdr3_nt: TGCAGTGTAACCTCCGGGGCCAACAATGAGCAGTTCTTC
d_call: TRBD2; v_call: TRBV3-1; j_call: TRBJ2-2; clone_size: .; cdr3_aa: CASSLTPGLAGETFKAYTGELFF; cdr3_nt: TGTGCCAGCAGCCTTACACCTGGGCTAGCGGGAGAAACTTTTAAGGCGTACACCGGGGAGCTGTTTTTT
d_call: .; v_call: TRBV6-1; j_call: TRBJ2-2; clone_size: once; cdr3_aa: CSTDSTGELFF; cdr3_nt: TGTTCAACAGATTCCACCGGGGAGCTGTTTTTT